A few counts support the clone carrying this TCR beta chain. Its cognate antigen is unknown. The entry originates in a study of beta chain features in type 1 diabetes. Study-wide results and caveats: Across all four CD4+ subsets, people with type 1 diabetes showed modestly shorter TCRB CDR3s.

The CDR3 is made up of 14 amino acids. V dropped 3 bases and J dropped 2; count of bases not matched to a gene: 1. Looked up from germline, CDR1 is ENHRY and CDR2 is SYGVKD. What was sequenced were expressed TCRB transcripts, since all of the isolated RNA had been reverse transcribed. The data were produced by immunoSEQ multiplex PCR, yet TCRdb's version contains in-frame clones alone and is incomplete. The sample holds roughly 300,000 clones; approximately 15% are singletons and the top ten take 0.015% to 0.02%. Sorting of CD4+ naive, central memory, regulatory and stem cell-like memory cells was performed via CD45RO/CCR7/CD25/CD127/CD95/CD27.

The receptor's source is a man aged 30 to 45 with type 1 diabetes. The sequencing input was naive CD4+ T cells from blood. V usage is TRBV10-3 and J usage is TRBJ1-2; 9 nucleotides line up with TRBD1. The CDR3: CAISEQGANYGYTF. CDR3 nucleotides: TGTGCCATCAGTGAACAGGGGGCCAACTATGGCTACACCTTC.